This is a list of T cell receptor beta chains from one sample in a study. TCRdb re-derived calls from the RT-PCR reads in MiXCR, one entry per CDR3 protein. The sample shows about 680,000 distinct CDR3 sequences, approximately 15% of them seen only once. Source material: memory CD4+ T cells from blood. The source of these receptors is a female donor in good health, serving as a healthy control. Both conserved end residues are part of each CDR3. D genes are given only for firm matches. For some rows the clone size is stated as once, few or many, or as a class when expanded; others skip it.

J	length	D	size	V	DNA	CDR3
TRBJ2-7	13	NA	many	TRBV5-1	TGTGCCAGCAGCCTAGGTCGGAACTACGAGCAGTACTTC	CASSLGRNYEQYF
TRBJ2-3	15	TRBD2	NA	TRBV2	TGTGCCAGCAGGGGGCGGACTAGCGGGGGAGATACGCAGTATTTT	CASRGRTSGGDTQYF
TRBJ2-3	16	NA	NA	TRBV4-3	TGCGCCAGCAGCCAAGGTCTGCGGGGTAGCACAGATACGCAGTATTTT	CASSQGLRGSTDTQYF
TRBJ2-2	15	NA	NA	TRBV6-2/TRBV6-3	TGTGCCAGCAGTTATCTAAGAAGTAACACCGGGGAGCTGTTTTTT	CASSYLRSNTGELFF
TRBJ1-6	12	NA	NA	TRBV12-3/TRBV12-4	TGTGCCAGCAGTTTAGCGCGGAACACCCTCCACTTT	CASSLARNTLHF
TRBJ2-1	17	TRBD2	many	TRBV27	TGTGCCAGCACCATCCCTGGGCGTAGCGGGAGCCCCTGGAAGCAGTTCTTC	CASTIPGRSGSPWKQFF
TRBJ2-1	11	NA	NA	TRBV2	TGTGCCAGCAGTGATGTAGGGGGGCAGTTCTTC	CASSDVGGQFF
TRBJ2-5	13	NA	many	TRBV5-1	TGTGCCAGCAGCCTCCGCCCTGGGGAGACCCAGTACTTC	CASSLRPGETQYF
TRBJ2-1	14	TRBD2	NA	TRBV9	TGTGCCAGCAGCGACCGAGCGGGGGGGGATGAGCAGTTCTTC	CASSDRAGGDEQFF
TRBJ1-5	16	TRBD1	NA	TRBV7-6	TGTGCCAGCAGCTCCGATTTGACAGGGAGCAATCAGCCCCAGCATTTT	CASSSDLTGSNQPQHF
TRBJ1-2	14	NA	few	TRBV7-2	TGTGCCAGCAGATGGGGCCGCGGAACTAATGGCTACACCTTC	CASRWGRGTNGYTF
TRBJ2-3	16	NA	NA	TRBV14	TGTGCCAGCAGCCAATTCCAGGGTGCTTCCACAGATACGCAGTATTTT	CASSQFQGASTDTQYF
TRBJ1-1	11	NA	NA	TRBV29-1	TGCAGCTTGCGACAGAACACTGAAGCTTTCTTT	CSLRQNTEAFF
TRBJ1-1	15	NA	NA	TRBV7-2	TGTGCCAGCAGCCCGACGGTGGGGGGTTACACTGAAGCTTTCTTT	CASSPTVGGYTEAFF
TRBJ1-2	18	NA	few	TRBV27	TGTGCCAGCAGTTTAGTCGGCAGCTCCCCTAGGGCAAACTATGGCTACACCTTC	CASSLVGSSPRANYGYTF
TRBJ2-5	14	TRBD1	few	TRBV30	TGTGCCTGGAGGAAAAGGGACAGACAAGAGACCCAGTACTTC	CAWRKRDRQETQYF
TRBJ1-4	17	TRBD1	NA	TRBV6-5	TGTGCCAGCAGTTCCGATATTAACAGGGGCCGCAATGAAAAACTGTTTTTT	CASSSDINRGRNEKLFF
TRBJ2-5	15	NA	many	TRBV20-1	TGCAGTGCTAGATTGGCCAAAAGATCGGGAGAGACCCAGTACTTC	CSARLAKRSGETQYF
TRBJ1-1	15	NA	NA	TRBV20-1	TGCAGTGCTAGAGCAGGATTGGGCAGGGATTCTGAAGCTTTCTTT	CSARAGLGRDSEAFF
TRBJ2-1	17	TRBD2	NA	TRBV9	TGTGCCAGCAGCCCCGACCGGACTAGCGGGGCCTACAATGAGCAGTTCTTC	CASSPDRTSGAYNEQFF
TRBJ2-3	14	TRBD1	NA	TRBV5-1	TGCGCCAGCTCGGGACAGATGGGATCAGATACGCAGTATTTT	CASSGQMGSDTQYF
TRBJ2-7	14	NA	many	TRBV29-1	TGCAGCGTTGAAAAACATATCAACTCCTACGAGCAGTACTTC	CSVEKHINSYEQYF
TRBJ2-1	17	TRBD2	many	TRBV7-2	TGTGCCAGCAGCTTAGAAGGTACTAGCGGCTACTACAATGAGCAGTTCTTC	CASSLEGTSGYYNEQFF
TRBJ1-5	15	TRBD1	NA	TRBV12-3/TRBV12-4	TGTGCCAGCAGAAAGGGACAGGCGGGCAATCAGCCCCAGCATTTT	CASRKGQAGNQPQHF
TRBJ2-5	14	NA	many	TRBV6-5	TGTGCCAGCAGAGCCTATGGCTACCAAGAGACCCAGTACTTC	CASRAYGYQETQYF
TRBJ2-1	13	NA	many	TRBV6-1	TGTGCCAGCAGTGAACAAGCGGCAACGGGGCAGTTCTTC	CASSEQAATGQFF
TRBJ1-1	13	NA	NA	TRBV30	TGTGCCTGGGGTAGGGCGCCCCGCACTGAAGCTTTCTTT	CAWGRAPRTEAFF
TRBJ1-6	14	NA	few	TRBV27	TGTGCCAGCAGCCAGACTTGGGTCGGGTCACCCCTCCACTTT	CASSQTWVGSPLHF
TRBJ2-7	14	NA	few	TRBV5-1	TGCGCCAGCAGCTTGGAACACCTTTTGGGTGAGCAGTACTTC	CASSLEHLLGEQYF
TRBJ2-7	13	NA	few	TRBV7-9	TGTGCCAGCAGCTTGGCTAGTAGAGGGCTGGTTATTTTC	CASSLASRGLVIF
TRBJ2-7	12	NA	NA	TRBV20-1	TGCAGTGCTGGGGACAAACTCTACGAGCAGTACTTC	CSAGDKLYEQYF